A single T cell receptor beta chain is shown here with its context. The sample belongs to a study of cytomegalovirus exposure and HLA in healthy donors. CDR1 is SGHVS, CDR2 FNYEAQ, per germline. The CDR3 covers 15 residues. Trimming at V came to 4 bases and at J to 3 bases, leaving 5 bases not matched to a gene. This PCR relied on a set of 60 Vbeta primers and 13 Jbeta primers. Repertoires were generated with immunoSEQ multiplex PCR, while TCRdb's copy carries only in-frame clones and drops some. The sample yields 150,000 to 200,000 clones, under 80% seen once. This sequence was found in a female donor in good health and CMV-seronegative. The chain links TRBV7-6 to TRBJ2-1; 8 bases are shared with TRBD2. Sequenced material: PBMCs. CDR3 region: CASSSKAGGYNEQFF. In DNA form, the CDR3 reads TGTGCCAGCAGCTCCAAGGCGGGGGGCTACAATGAGCAGTTCTTC.